This entry lists 22 T cell receptor beta chains sequenced from one sample in a study of prognosis after radiotherapy for stage I lung cancer. By two-round multiplex PCR, the TCR beta CDR3 was amplified from genomic DNA. During first-round PCR, primers specific to each TRBV and TRBJ gene were used. TCRdb reprocessed the multiplex PCR reads via MiXCR and lists one record per CDR3 protein. This sample has around 20,000 distinct CDR3 sequences; 50% to 60% occur once, and the top ten carry around 27%. Sequencing was performed on PBMCs, taken before or after stereotactic body radiation therapy (not recorded which). These receptors all come from a donor over 45 with non-small cell lung cancer.

In this sample, this clonotype turned up many times. The genes are TRBV9 and TRBJ2-2; D gene ambiguous. The CDR3 runs 13 residues. Germline values: CDR1 SGDLS, CDR2 YYNGEE. The V end lost 2 bases, the J end lost 8 bases, and 10 bases lay between the germline ends. The DNA of the CDR3 is TGTGCCAGCAGCGTCAGGATGGAGGGGGAGCTGTTTTTT. Protein sequence: CASSVRMEGELFF.

This chain links TRBV15 with TRBJ2-2; 10 bases agree with TRBD2. The V segment lost 0 bases and the J segment 1 base; nucleotides outside the gene matches: 14. Germline V gives CDR1 LNHNV, CDR2 YYDKDF (reference sequence). The CDR3 length is 21 residues. The CDR3: CATSRDLGLAGARENTGELFF. CDR3 bases: TGTGCCACCAGCAGAGATCTTGGGCTAGCGGGGGCGCGGGAGAACACCGGGGAGCTGTTTTTT.

The genes are TRBV24-1 and TRBJ1-2, with D perhaps TRBD1 (6 bases). Germline values: CDR1 KGHDR, CDR2 SFDVKD. The CDR3 is 14 amino acids. Trimming left V 3 bases short and J 4 bases short, with 11 bases between. The CDR3: CATSDQDSTYGYTF. The CDR3 DNA sequence: TGTGCCACCAGTGATCAGGACAGTACCTATGGCTACACCTTC.

Concerning this clonotype itself: This may arise from a read error, as a much more abundant clone is one base away. J is TRBJ1-2 and V is TRBV27; 9 nucleotides agree with TRBD1. Germline-derived CDR1 and CDR2 are MNHEY and SMNVEV (reference sequence). V shed 6 bases, J shed 4 bases, and the junction held 9 bases outside the gene matches. The CDR3 totals 15 residues. This CDR3 reads CASRITGGAPYGYTF. The CDR3 DNA is TGTGCCAGCAGGATTACAGGGGGCGCGCCCTATGGCTACACCTTC.

This clonotype showed up just once. The chain links TRBV19 to TRBJ2-3; D call uncertain. Between the trimmed V and J ends, which lost 7 bases and 5 bases, there was a span of 19 bases. CDR3 size: 15 residues. Germline CDR1 reads LNHDA; CDR2 reads SQIVND (reference sequence). In DNA, the CDR3 is TGTGCCAGTACCCCAAGGGTGTGCGTGGGAGATACGCAGTATTTT. Translation: CASTPRVCVGDTQYF.

This clonotype is categorized as medium-sized. This chain links TRBV20-1 with TRBJ2-2; 10 bases are a match to TRBD2. Unmatched junction bases numbered 12, after V lost 3 bases and J lost 5 bases. This CDR3 comprises 17 residues. Germline V gives CDR1 DFQATT, CDR2 SNEGSKA (reference sequence). CDR3: CSARWLAGAGGTGELFF. Here the CDR3 DNA reads TGCAGTGCTAGGTGGCTAGCGGGAGCGGGAGGGACCGGGGAGCTGTTTTTT.

This clonotype has at least ten counts. J is TRBJ2-3 and V is TRBV27; D not certain. This CDR3 comprises 15 residues. Trimming removed 6 bases at V and 2 bases at J, with 15 bases between. The V gene's germline CDR1 is MNHEY and CDR2 SMNVEV (reference sequence). CDR3 sequence: CASSLGPGNTDTQYF. CDR3 nucleotide sequence: TGTGCCAGCAGCTTAGGGCCGGGCAACACAGATACGCAGTATTTT.

Sample share makes this clonotype medium-sized. This rearrangement joins TRBV6-2 or TRBV6-3 to TRBJ1-6; 10 nucleotides agree with TRBD1. V shed 6 bases, J shed 9 bases, and the junction held 5 bases outside the gene matches. The CDR3 contains 14 residues. Germline lookup yields CDR1 MNHEY and CDR2 SVGEGT. CDR3 in DNA: TGTGCCAGCAGAGAGTGGGACAGGGGTTCACCCCTCCACTTT. As protein: CASREWDRGSPLHF.

A note on this clonotype: Sequence at one end of the junction differs from germline and may be a read error. The rearrangement uses TRBV2 and TRBJ2-7; perhaps TRBD1 as D (6 bases). From germline, CDR1 is SNHLY and CDR2 FYNNEI. CDR3 length: 13 amino acids. CDR3 residues: CASGTLGSYEHYF. The CDR3 coding sequence is TGTGCCAGCGGGACATTGGGATCCTACGAGCATTACTTC. Supplemented by reference TRBV2 and TRBJ2-7, the full variable domain reads EPEVTQTPSHQVTQMGQEVILRCVPISNHLYFYWYRQILGQKVEFLVSFYNNEISEKSEIFDDQFSVERPDGSNFTLKIRSTKLEDSAMYFCASGTLGSYEHYFGPGTRLTVT.

The chain carries TRBV28 and TRBJ1-2; 12 bases agree with TRBD1. V gave up 3 bases and J gave up 7 bases; unmatched junction bases: 12. CDR3 length: 17 amino acids. From germline, CDR1 is MDHEN and CDR2 SYDVKM. CDR3 sequence reads: CASSLGTGQGAAGGYTF. The CDR3 coding sequence is TGTGCCAGCAGTTTGGGTACGGGACAGGGGGCGGCAGGTGGCTACACCTTC.

This clonotype is categorized as medium-sized (0.01 to 0.1%). The V gene is TRBV2, the J gene TRBJ2-1; 11 nucleotides line up with TRBD2. The J segment lost 9 bases and the V segment lost 7 bases, leaving 8 bases of the junction unmatched. Germline V lookup: CDR1 SNHLY, CDR2 FYNNEI. The length of the CDR3 is 14 residues. CDR3 nucleotides: TGTGCCAGCAACGGAGATAGCGGGAGGGCTGAGCAGTTCTTC. It codes for CASNGDSGRAEQFF.

This clonotype was picked up many times. The chain combines TRBV30 with TRBJ2-1, with TRBD1 as a possible D gene (5 bases). Per the germline V gene, CDR1 is GTSNPN and CDR2 is SVGIG (reference sequence). This CDR3 region has 14 residues. Trimming left V 0 bases short and J 7 bases short, with 13 bases between. CDR3 protein: CAWSVGSGLNEQFF. DNA of the CDR3: TGTGCCTGGAGTGTTGGGTCAGGGTTGAATGAGCAGTTCTTC.

Regarding this clonotype: An end of the junction differs from the germline gene, which may be a read error. CDR3 sequence reads: CAWSSGWGNTIYF. CDR3 sequence (DNA): TGTGCCTGGAGTTCAGGGTGGGGAAACACTATATATTTT. This chain uses TRBV30 with TRBJ1-3; D is perhaps TRBD1 (5 bases). Looked up from germline, CDR1 is GTSNPN and CDR2 is SVGIG (reference sequence). This CDR3 is 13 amino acids long.

The rearrangement uses TRBV4-1 and TRBJ1-1; no reliable D call. Germline CDR1 and CDR2: MGHRA and YSYEKL. V was cut by 7 bases and J by 4 bases, with 19 bases left in between. The CDR3 has 15 amino acids. CDR3 in DNA: TGCGCCAGCATCAAGGGCAGGATGATGTCCACTGAAGCTTTCTTT. It specifies CASIKGRMMSTEAFF.

Points on this clonotype: A far larger clone is a single base away, which makes a read error likely. The V gene is TRBV6-5, the J gene TRBJ2-7, with 10 nucleotides matching TRBD2. Germline CDR1 and CDR2: MNHEY and SVGAGI. J gave up 8 bases and V 3 bases, and 16 bases lay outside the gene matches. CDR3 size: 17 residues. The CDR3 DNA is TGTGCCAGCAGTTATGGACTGAATCTTAGCGGGAGGAGGAAGCAGTACTTC. Its translation is CASSYGLNLSGRRKQYF.

This chain joins TRBV6-1 and TRBJ2-1, with 9 bases lining up with TRBD2. Germline V gene sequence: CDR1 MNHNS, CDR2 SASEGT. This CDR3 contains 16 residues. After removal of 4 bases from V and 3 bases from J, the junction contained 7 bases not matched to a gene. The CDR3 protein is CASSGSTSGYYNEQFF. The DNA of the CDR3 is TGTGCCAGCAGTGGGTCGACTAGCGGATACTACAATGAGCAGTTCTTC.

This clonotype was recorded many times. The chain employs TRBV7-2 and TRBJ2-1; D is undetermined. V was pared by 11 bases and J by 1 base, with 12 bases between. The CDR3 extends over 13 amino acids. Germline V gene data show CDR1 as SGHTA and CDR2 as FQGNSA. The CDR3 protein is CASSGGSYNEQFF. CDR3 nucleotide sequence: TGTGCCTCTTCGGGTGGGTCCTACAATGAGCAGTTCTTC.

By sample fraction, this clonotype is medium-sized (0.01 to 0.1%). This chain connects TRBV5-8 to TRBJ2-3; D may correspond to TRBD1 or TRBD2 (6 bases each). Germline CDR1 and CDR2: SGHTS and YDEGEE. V was clipped by 1 base and J by 4 bases, with 16 bases between them. This CDR3 has 16 residues. The DNA for the CDR3 is TGTGCCAGCAGCTTGAGAGGCAGGGGACTCTCAGATACGCAGTATTTT. It is translated as CASSLRGRGLSDTQYF.

This clonotype was seen a few times. The chain employs TRBV6-1 and TRBJ2-1, with 16 bases matching TRBD2. This CDR3 comprises 18 residues. With 3 bases clipped from V and 15 bases from J, the junction kept 17 bases outside the gene matches. Germline CDR1 is MNHNS and CDR2 is SASEGT. The CDR3 sequence is CASSDVEGRGLAGGRRFF. The CDR3 region has the DNA TGTGCCAGCAGTGATGTCGAAGGCAGGGGACTAGCGGGAGGGAGGAGGTTCTTC.

The V gene is TRBV28, the J gene TRBJ2-7, with a weak D call TRBD2 (5 bases). The ends were cut back, 5 bases at V and 3 bases at J, with 14 bases in the middle. The length of the CDR3 is 14 residues. Germline CDR1 reads MDHEN; CDR2 reads SYDVKM. The CDR3 DNA is TGTGCCAGCAGTCCCACGGGAAAAGTCTACGAGCAGTACTTC. Protein sequence: CASSPTGKVYEQYF.

This clonotype was observed many times. The gene calls are TRBV12-3 or TRBV12-4 and TRBJ1-1; D remains unclear. This CDR3 spans 13 amino acids. Deletions cut 5 bases from V and 1 base from J, with 8 bases between. The CDR3 sequence is CASSVGENTEAFF. The CDR3 nucleotides read TGTGCCAGCAGTGTCGGGGAGAACACTGAAGCTTTCTTT.

By share, this clonotype counts as medium-sized. The rearrangement links TRBV30 to TRBJ2-7, with D possibly TRBD2 on 5 matching bases. The CDR3 length is 15 residues. Trimming shortened V by 5 bases and J by 0 bases, and 17 bases separated the two germline ends. Germline lookup yields CDR1 GTSNPN and CDR2 SVGIG (reference sequence). The chain's CDR3 is CAWGRGQHNSYEQYF. In DNA, the CDR3 is TGTGCCTGGGGCAGAGGGCAACATAACTCCTACGAGCAGTACTTC.